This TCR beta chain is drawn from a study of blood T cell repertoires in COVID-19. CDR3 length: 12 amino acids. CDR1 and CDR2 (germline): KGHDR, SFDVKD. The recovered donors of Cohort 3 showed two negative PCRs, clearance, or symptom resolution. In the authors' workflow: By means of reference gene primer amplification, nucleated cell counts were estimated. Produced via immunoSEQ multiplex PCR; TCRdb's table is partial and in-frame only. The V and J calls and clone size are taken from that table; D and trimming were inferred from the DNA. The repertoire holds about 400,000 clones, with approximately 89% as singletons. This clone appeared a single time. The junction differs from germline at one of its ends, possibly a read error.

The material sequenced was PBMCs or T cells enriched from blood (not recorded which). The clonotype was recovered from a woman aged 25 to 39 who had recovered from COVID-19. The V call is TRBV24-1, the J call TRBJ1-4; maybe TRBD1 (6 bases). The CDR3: CLGQSDNEKLFF. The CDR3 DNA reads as TGCTTAGGACAGAGCGATAATGAAAAACTGTTTTTT.